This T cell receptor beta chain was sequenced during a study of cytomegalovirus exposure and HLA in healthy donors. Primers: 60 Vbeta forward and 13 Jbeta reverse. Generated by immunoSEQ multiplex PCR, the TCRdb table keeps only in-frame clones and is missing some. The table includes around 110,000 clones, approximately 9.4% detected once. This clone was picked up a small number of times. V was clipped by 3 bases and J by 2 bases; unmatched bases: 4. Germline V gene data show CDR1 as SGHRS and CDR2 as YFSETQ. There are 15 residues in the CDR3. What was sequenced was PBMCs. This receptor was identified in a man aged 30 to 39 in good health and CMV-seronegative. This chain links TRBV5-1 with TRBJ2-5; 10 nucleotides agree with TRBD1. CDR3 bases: TGCGCCAGCAGCTACTGGACAGGGGGGCAAGAGACCCAGTACTTC. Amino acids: CASSYWTGGQETQYF.